Given below is one TCR beta chain in context. These data are taken from a study of blood T cell repertoires in COVID-19. About the study: Researchers got acute and convalescent COVID-19 samples from the United States, Italy and Spain. In each case, the material was cDNA or gDNA derived from T cells, B-cell-depleted T cells, or PBMCs.

In the source study's methods: Amplification from reference gene primers served as the basis for estimated nucleated cell counts. The method was immunoSEQ multiplex PCR; TCRdb's version includes in-frame clones alone and lacks a portion of them. V and J calls and clone size follow that table, whereas D and trimming were derived from the DNA. The table includes around 150,000 clones, roughly 84% detected once. CDR1 and CDR2 from the germline V gene are SQVTM and ANQGSEA. The CDR3 runs to 14 residues. The V end lost 4 bases, the J end lost 6 bases, and 17 bases lay between the germline ends. Sequences were obtained from peripheral blood. This sequence joins TRBV29-1 and TRBJ2-3, with a possible D match to TRBD2 (5 bases). The clonotype was recovered from a man between 65 and 85 years old with acute or convalescent COVID-19. CDR3 protein: CSVVLLGRVDTQYF. Here the CDR3 DNA reads TGCAGCGTTGTCCTACTGGGGAGAGTGGATACGCAGTATTTT.